The T cell receptor (beta chain) described here comes from a study of T cells in Graves' hyperthyroidism and ophthalmopathy. Study-level background: It was at initial diagnosis, before any treatment, that peripheral blood was collected.

Study-wide results and caveats: Ophthalmopathy stood apart from stable hyperthyroidism in a 13 V-J model.

CDR3 size: 17 residues. The germline V gene has CDR1 SQVTM and CDR2 ANQGSEA. V trimming: 1 base; J trimming: 7 bases; junction bases outside the gene matches: 16. The source material, RNA transcripts, was used to amplify TCR beta CDR3 regions. TCR CDR3 underwent first-round RT-PCR with the HTBI primer set. A single record per CDR3 protein comes from TCRdb applying MiXCR to the multiplex PCR reads. There are about 590,000 distinct CDR3 sequences in the sample; approximately 15% occur only once, and around 7.8% lies in the top ten. The sample holds a few counts of this clonotype. The antigen remains unidentified. Each patient was aged 18 to 65 and had newly diagnosed hyperthyroidism of under 2 months' duration.

Sequencing input: blood. The chain couples TRBV29-1 to TRBJ2-1; 7 nucleotides align to TRBD2. The clonotype was recovered from a woman aged 25-40 years with Graves' hyperthyroidism. The CDR3 protein is CSVEVTGVTSRGNEQFF. DNA of the CDR3: TGCAGCGTTGAAGTTACTGGAGTGACTAGCCGAGGGAATGAGCAGTTCTTC.